This T cell receptor beta chain was retrieved from a study of blood T cell repertoires in COVID-19. About the research overall: COVID-19 samples, acute and convalescent, were from the United States, Italy and Spain.

Per the original methods: Amplification of reference gene primers was used by the study to estimate nucleated cell counts. Only in-frame clones appear in the TCRdb table, and some are missing; sequencing was by immunoSEQ multiplex PCR. The D gene and trimming were derived from the DNA, and the V and J assignments and clone size from that table. The sample lists tens of thousands of clones; roughly four fifths were seen once. The CDR3 has 13 amino acids. Looked up from germline, CDR1 is MNHEY and CDR2 is SMNVEV (reference sequence). Trimming stripped 4 bases from V and 4 bases from J, with 10 bases between.

This receptor was identified in a human donor in a cohort sampled during active COVID-19. This rearrangement joins TRBV27 to TRBJ1-2; D remains unclear. The specimen sequenced was peripheral blood. CDR3 DNA sequence: TGTGCCAGCAGTTCTAACCGGGTCTATGGCTACACCTTC. Its translation is CASSSNRVYGYTF.